This TCR beta chain comes out of a study of shared clonotypes between healthy human individuals (TCRdb year 2020). Study-wide context: The cohort comprised a couple of women and three men aged 18 to 49 years. For each donor, CD4 naive and CD4 memory were each run on three plates, CD8 naive on two plates, and CD8 memory on one plate. To estimate repertoire size and how much clonotypes are shared between individuals, the study performed deep sequencing of blood TCR repertoires from five healthy adults. Libraries were prepared and TCR repertoires were sequenced by different laboratories using diverse techniques, in order to increase sequencing depth and limit assay-specific biases. Each donor's leukapheresis produced roughly between roughly 0.85 and 9.5 billion PBMCs.

TCR CDR3 regions were amplified from genomic DNA by multiplex PCR using the deep immunoSEQ assay. Genomic DNA extracted from each cell subset was distributed evenly over all wells of several immunoSEQ 96-well plates, and each plate served as one replicate. For sorted subsets, around 200 ng genomic DNA, equal to 25,000 to 35,000 T cell genomes, was loaded into each replicate PCR. Purified libraries were measured with a Qubit 3.0 fluorometer, size-checked on a Bioanalyzer 2100, and measured again with the KAPA Library Quantification kit. Each immunoSEQ 96-well plate was sequenced on its own single-read 150-cycle Illumina NextSeq 550 flow cell. In the paper's pipeline: Because only junctional sequences without quality scores were contained in the immunoSEQ output, filtering matching that applied to full-length reads could not be performed. To assign V/J genes and CDR3, sequences were annotated using PyIR, a Python wrapper for IgBLAST v1.9, with IMGT germline references. Reads were removed for weak V/J assignments (E-value above 1e-6), missing CDR3, stop codons, out-of-frame junctions, or ambiguous translated residues. V3J clonotypes were defined as sequences sharing an identical inferred V gene, J gene, and CDR3 amino acid sequence. The percentage overlap between two repertoires was calculated by dividing the number of shared unique clonotypes by the size of the smaller repertoire. RTK rarefaction, the Chao1 estimator, and Recon v2.1 estimates of unobserved clonotypes were used to assess repertoire richness. Generation probabilities for all TCRbeta clonotypes obtained by the gDNA method from several donors were computed using OLGA. TCRdb took this table from immuneACCESS and kept in-frame rearrangements with V and J called. Such tables lack part of the clones; where checked against another copy, unresolved V genes explain under half of the gap, and the rest is unexplained. V and J calls and clone size come straight from that table; D and trimming were deduced from the DNA. Present in this sample are 950,000 to 1,100,000 clones, around three quarters of which were seen just once. The ten largest account for roughly 0.62% of the sample.

V sheds 4 bases and J sheds 4 bases, leaving 16 bases between their ends. From a lookup of the germline V gene, CDR1 and CDR2 are SGHDT and YYEEEE. There are 15 amino acids in the CDR3, from cysteine to phenylalanine inclusive. Here the CDR3 DNA is all that survives: 45 bases in frame from base 1. On this clone itself: There is no known antigen for this receptor. No qualities accompany the bases; no much larger clone lies one base away.

Overall study outcomes, separate from this receptor: When a handful of donors were compared, the shared fraction of clonotypes was about 5% for naive CD4, roughly 3.4% for naive CD8, roughly 2.5% for memory CD4, and 0.4% for memory CD8. Higher generation probabilities were observed for clonotypes shared by all four sorted-subset donors than for non-shared clonotypes. Because the study included a small number of donors, the genetic and exposure-history diversity represented was limited. Even with the large sequencing depth, rarefaction of the sorted-subset datasets indicated that sequencing was incomplete. Larger estimated clonotype richness was generally found for naive subsets than for memory subsets. Pairwise subsampling led to the expectation that sequencing depth would affect the degree of clonotype sharing among donors. Sampling was limited to blood, and TCR repertoires in tissue likely differ from TCR repertoires in blood.

Donors were healthy HIV-negative adults with no recently reported acute infections or vaccinations. Every donor was a Caucasian adult residing in Nashville, Tennessee, USA. CD4+ T cells were enriched by magnetic negative selection; naive cells were then positively selected on CD45RA, and the negative fraction formed the memory subset. Blood was collected by leukapheresis, and PBMCs were isolated by Ficoll-Histopaque density gradient centrifugation and then cryopreserved in liquid nitrogen vapor phase. Purity and quantity of every magnetically sorted T cell population were checked by analytical flow cytometry. Each sorted fraction had its genomic DNA isolated and then quantified by UV absorbance on a Nanodrop 2000c.

The sequencing sample was made of memory CD4+ T cells from PBMCs. The sample's cell subset or site, from its label and the paper: CD45RA-negative fraction. The chain is encoded by TRBV5-6 joined to TRBJ2-3; the D gene is perhaps TRBD2, on 6 matching bases. The receptor comes from a young man in good health. Some clones in this sample may be carry-over from other donors' samples. CDR3 reads: CASSPGTGAADTQYF. The DNA sequence follows: TGTGCCAGCAGCCCCGGGACTGGGGCGGCAGATACGCAGTATTTT.